The 13 T cell receptor beta chains given below trace back to one sample, sequenced in a study of blood T cell repertoires in COVID-19. Profiled with immunoSEQ multiplex PCR; TCRdb holds only in-frame clones, not every one. The table includes fewer than 40,000 clones, about four fifths detected once. The sequenced sample consisted of peripheral blood. These receptors originate from a man aged 70-80 years with acute or convalescent COVID-19.

The V call is TRBV3-1 (or the pseudogene TRBV3-2), the J call TRBJ2-1; 14 nucleotides match TRBD2. The CDR3 loop spans 15 amino acids. Per germline, CDR1 LGHDT and CDR2 YNNKEL (reference sequence). V shed 4 bases and J 9 bases; nucleotides not matched to a gene: 5. The CDR3 sequence is CASSPGLAGDREQFF. CDR3 DNA sequence: TGTGCCAGCAGCCCGGGACTAGCGGGAGATCGTGAGCAGTTCTTC.

The chain recombines TRBV5-4 with TRBJ2-1, with 10 bases fitting TRBD1. The CDR3 is made up of 17 amino acids. Germline loops: CDR1 SGHNT, CDR2 YYREEE (reference sequence). The V segment lost 4 bases and the J segment 5 bases; nucleotides outside the gene matches: 12. Here the CDR3 reads CASSPGARTGGNNEQFF. CDR3 DNA sequence: TGTGCCAGCAGCCCAGGCGCCCGGACAGGGGGGAACAATGAGCAGTTCTTC.

V and J are TRBV7-3 and TRBJ2-2; D possibly corresponds to TRBD1 (5 bases). The CDR3 is 17 residues long. Germline V gene sequence: CDR1 SGHTA, CDR2 FQGTGA. V gave up 4 bases and J gave up 5 bases, with 20 bases separating them. CDR3 bases: TGTGCCAGCAGCTCCCTTAGGTCTCAGGGCTCGACCGGGGAGCTGTTTTTT. Protein product: CASSSLRSQGSTGELFF.

The V and J genes are TRBV29-1 and TRBJ2-2; a possible D gene is TRBD1 (6 bases). The V end was cut by 6 bases, the J end by 0 bases, with 8 bases between. The germline CDR1 and CDR2 sequences are SQVTM and ANQGSEA. This CDR3 has 13 residues. DNA of the CDR3: TGCAGCGTACGGGACACGAACACCGGGGAGCTGTTTTTT. It yields the protein CSVRDTNTGELFF.

The chain joins TRBV19 to TRBJ1-5, with D tentatively TRBD1 (6 bases). Germline assignment: CDR1 LNHDA and CDR2 SQIVND (reference sequence). The V end lost 7 bases, the J end lost 0 bases, and 13 bases lay between the germline ends. CDR3 length equals 15 residues. In nucleotides, the CDR3 is TGTGCCAGTACCCAGGACAGTTATAGCAATCAGCCCCAGCATTTT. Its protein product is CASTQDSYSNQPQHF.

The genes are TRBV5-1 and TRBJ1-6, with D perhaps TRBD1 (6 bases). This CDR3 has 15 amino acids. V was trimmed by 4 bases and J by 7 bases, leaving 15 bases between them. The germline V gene has CDR1 SGHRS and CDR2 YFSETQ. The chain's CDR3 is CASSRQPDSNSPLHF. The CDR3 DNA sequence: TGCGCCAGCAGCCGACAACCGGACAGCAATTCACCCCTCCACTTT.

As for this clone: The limits of the CDR3 on the DNA are not certain, so only TCRdb's listed CDR3 is given. The J gene is TRBJ1-1, the V gene TRBV28; the table's TRBD1 call for D was not verified on the DNA. Germline V gene sequence: CDR1 MDHEN, CDR2 SYDVKM. The CDR3 comprises 14 residues, both ends counted. CDR3 loop: CASILVQGGTEAFF.

This chain uses TRBV28 with TRBJ1-2; maybe TRBD1 (6 bases). CDR1 and CDR2 (germline): MDHEN, SYDVKM. CDR3 size: 13 residues. The V and J ends lost 8 bases and 2 bases respectively, with 12 bases between them. The CDR3 DNA sequence: TGTGCCAGCTTCCCAACAGGGAACTATGGCTACACCTTC. This sequence encodes CASFPTGNYGYTF.

CDR3 nucleotides: TGTGCCAGCAGCTTAGGAAGCGGGAGTAGTGCCGGGGAGCTGTTTTTT. Translated: CASSLGSGSSAGELFF. The chain links TRBV11-3 to TRBJ2-2, with 8 bases aligning to TRBD2. Losses at the gene ends were 1 base for V and 6 bases for J; bases not matched to a gene: 7. This CDR3 has 16 amino acids. The V gene's germline CDR1 is SGHNT and CDR2 YENEEA. Full variable domain (remainder filled in from reference TRBV11-3 and TRBJ2-2): EAGVVQSPRYKIIEKKQPVAFWCNPISGHNTLYWYLQNLGQGPELLIRYENEEAVDDSQLPKDRFSAERLKGVDSTLKIQPAELGDSAVYLCASSLGSGSSAGELFFGEGSRLTVL.

This chain connects TRBV9 to TRBJ1-6; D is unclear. Germline CDR1 SGDLS, CDR2 YYNGEE. CDR3 length: 13 amino acids. The V gene lost 0 bases and the J gene lost 10 bases, with 8 bases spanning the gap. CDR3 nucleotides: TGTGCCAGCAGCGTAGCTCAGGAATCACCCCTCCACTTT. This encodes CASSVAQESPLHF.

The J gene is TRBJ1-4, the V gene TRBV5-6; weak D call: TRBD1 (5 bases). Germline CDR1 is SGHDT and CDR2 is YYEEEE. This CDR3 has 17 amino acids. V lost 1 base and J lost 0, with 13 bases in between. Here the CDR3 reads CASSLNTGASTNEKLFF. The CDR3, as DNA: TGTGCCAGCAGCTTGAACACAGGCGCTTCAACTAATGAAAAACTGTTTTTT.

The rearrangement links TRBV28 to TRBJ2-1; 7 bases map to TRBD2. This CDR3 has 16 residues. V trimming: 6 bases; J trimming: 0 bases; junction bases outside the gene matches: 8. Germline V gene sequence: CDR1 MDHEN, CDR2 SYDVKM. CDR3 residues: CASRGSSGHSYNEQFF. For the CDR3, the DNA is TGTGCCAGCAGGGGGTCTAGCGGACACTCCTACAATGAGCAGTTCTTC.

This chain links TRBV6-2 or TRBV6-3 with TRBJ1-4; TRBD1 aligns across 9 bases. Germline V CDR1 and CDR2: MNHEY, SVGEGT. The length of the CDR3 is 14 residues. Trimming cost V 6 bases and J 7 bases; bases outside gene matches: 6. The CDR3 loop reads CASSRTGVAEKLFF. As DNA, the CDR3 is TGTGCCAGCAGCCGGACAGGGGTGGCTGAAAAACTGTTTTTT.